This TCR beta chain was observed in a study of response to subunit inactivated influenza vaccine. CDR3 length: 12 residues. V lost 5 bases and J 5 bases, leaving 8 bases between the germline ends. TCRdb ran MiXCR on the RT-PCR reads and lists one entry per CDR3 protein. Of 150,000 to 200,000 distinct CDR3 sequences in the sample, approximately 12% were seen once. Study-wide results and caveats: Few additional T cells are recruited per seasonal influenza vaccination, authors suggested.

This clonotype showed up just a few times. The antigen is unknown. This sample comprised CD8+ T cells sorted from PBMCs, obtained roughly 24 months after vaccination. The sequence was collected from a man between 50 and 69 years old who received an inactivated influenza vaccine. J is TRBJ2-3 and V is TRBV12-3 or TRBV12-4; a weak D match, TRBD1 (6 bases). In DNA form, the CDR3 reads TGTGCCAGCAGTCAACAGGGAGATACGCAGTATTTT. It specifies CASSQQGDTQYF.